The next 9 T cell receptor beta chains were all read from a single sample in a study of identical twins. TCRdb recomputed calls from the 5' RACE reads with MiXCR, one row per CDR3 protein. The table has roughly 630,000 distinct CDR3 sequences, about 7.1% seen once. The sample was also reused in another study, on yellow fever vaccine responses in identical twins.

The sequenced sample consisted of PBMCs. The source is a woman under 30 in good health.

In its sample, this clonotype was seen many times. The chain is built from TRBV5-6 and TRBJ2-2; D is tentatively TRBD1 or TRBD2 (5 bases each). V shed 0 bases and J shed 4 bases, with 10 bases lying between them. CDR1 SGHDT and CDR2 YYEEEE come from the germline V gene. The CDR3 has 15 residues. CDR3 loop: CASSLGPGATGELFF. CDR3 DNA: TGTGCCAGCAGCTTGGGACCCGGGGCCACCGGGGAGCTGTTTTTT.

The V call is TRBV12-3 or TRBV12-4, the J call TRBJ1-2, with TRBD1 as a possible D gene (5 bases). This CDR3 spans 12 amino acids. V gave up 4 bases and J gave up 4 bases, with 7 bases separating them. The CDR3 DNA reads as TGTGCCAGCAGTTGGGACGCCTATGGCTACACCTTC. Protein product: CASSWDAYGYTF.

This clonotype was counted many times. The chain links TRBV28 to TRBJ2-7; 12 nucleotides match TRBD2. CDR1 MDHEN and CDR2 SYDVKM come from the germline V gene. The CDR3 is 20 amino acids. V shed 2 bases and J 0 bases; nucleotides not matched to a gene: 14. CDR3 loop: CASSLVLAGGTTLSSYEQYF. For the CDR3, the DNA is TGTGCCAGCAGTTTAGTACTAGCGGGAGGTACCACCTTAAGCTCCTACGAGCAGTACTTC.

This clonotype occurred many times. V gene TRBV20-1 combines with J gene TRBJ2-5, with D hard to call. Between the trimmed V and J ends, which lost 0 bases and 1 base, there was a span of 12 bases. Looked up from germline, CDR1 is DFQATT and CDR2 is SNEGSKA (reference sequence). CDR3 length equals 15 residues. The CDR3 sequence is CSARDARSAQETQYF. CDR3 DNA sequence: TGCAGTGCTAGAGATGCGAGGAGCGCCCAAGAGACCCAGTACTTC.

This clonotype was counted only a few times. The chain employs TRBV6-6 and TRBJ2-2; possibly TRBD2 for D (6 bases). Per the germline V gene, CDR1 is MNHNY and CDR2 is SVGAGI (reference sequence). The CDR3 length is 13 residues. Trimming cost V 6 bases and J 4 bases, with 9 bases left between them. The CDR3 loop reads CASSVTSTGELFF. The CDR3 DNA is TGTGCCAGCAGCGTGACTAGCACCGGGGAGCTGTTTTTT.

This clonotype was seen a few times. The chain links TRBV12-3 or TRBV12-4 to TRBJ2-2; D not certain. The CDR3 covers 14 residues. V dropped 7 bases and J dropped 4 bases, with 13 bases sitting between them. CDR3: CASISPTGTGELFF. Here the CDR3 DNA reads TGTGCCAGCATCTCTCCGACTGGCACCGGGGAGCTGTTTTTT.

The table lists this clonotype with many counts. The chain joins TRBV7-9 to TRBJ2-1, with D tentatively TRBD2 (6 bases). The CDR3 is made up of 16 amino acids. V was pared by 6 bases and J by 10 bases, with 25 bases between. Germline values: CDR1 SEHNR, CDR2 FQNEAQ (reference sequence). CDR3 sequence (DNA): TGTGCCAGCAGACTTGGCGGCGGAGGGCCCCTTCCAGAGCAGTTCTTC. The encoded protein is CASRLGGGGPLPEQFF.

In this sample, this clonotype turned up many times. J is TRBJ2-5 and V is TRBV19; TRBD2 agrees at 11 bases. Germline CDR1 reads LNHDA; CDR2 reads SQIVND (reference sequence). There are 18 residues in the CDR3. V was clipped by 3 bases and J by 0 bases; unmatched bases: 9. The CDR3 nucleotides read TGTGCCAGTAGTATCGCTAGCGGGGGGCCGAAGTACCAAGAGACCCAGTACTTC. It yields the protein CASSIASGGPKYQETQYF.

The chain couples TRBV20-1 to TRBJ2-1, with TRBD2 matching 7 bases. In germline, CDR1 is DFQATT, CDR2 SNEGSKA (reference sequence). V trimming: 4 bases; J trimming: 4 bases; junction bases outside the gene matches: 7. This CDR3 has 14 amino acids. This chain's CDR3 is CSATPSGLYNEQFF. The CDR3 DNA reads TGCAGTGCTACCCCTAGCGGCCTTTACAATGAGCAGTTCTTC.